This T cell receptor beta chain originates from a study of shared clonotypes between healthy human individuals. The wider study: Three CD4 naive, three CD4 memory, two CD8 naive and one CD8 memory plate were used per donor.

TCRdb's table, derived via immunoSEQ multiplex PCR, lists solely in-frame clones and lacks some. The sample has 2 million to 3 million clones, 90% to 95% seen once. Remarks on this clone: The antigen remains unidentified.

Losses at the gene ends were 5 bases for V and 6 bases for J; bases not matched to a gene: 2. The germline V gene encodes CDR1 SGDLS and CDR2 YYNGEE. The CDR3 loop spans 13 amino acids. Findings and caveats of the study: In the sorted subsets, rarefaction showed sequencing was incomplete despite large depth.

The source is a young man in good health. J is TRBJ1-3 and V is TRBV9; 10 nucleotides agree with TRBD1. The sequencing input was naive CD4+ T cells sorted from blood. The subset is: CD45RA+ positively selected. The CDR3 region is CASRGTGVNTIYF. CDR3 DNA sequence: TGTGCCAGCAGAGGGACAGGGGTAAACACCATATATTTT.